This TCR beta chain was profiled in a study of Tregs in tolerant kidney transplant recipients (dated by TCRdb to about 2019). For the wider study: The transplants used related donors along with nonmyeloablative bone marrow transplantation, and in the human trials mixed chimerism was transient. TCRbeta sequencing was used in the study to identify donor-specific regulatory T cells before combined kidney and bone marrow transplantation, and the identified cells were then tracked after transplant. Here is what the overall study found, with its caveats: Because only a small number of patients were included, the study had limitations, and the results will need to be validated in larger populations as well as under other immunosuppression protocols. Biological reproducibility was not directly assessed, although technical replication error appeared to be minimal. In tolerant patients, donor-specific Tregs expanded more than Tregs overall, which suggests antigen-driven rather than nonspecific expansion. Expanding Tregs with activated donor B cells appeared to identify the most biologically relevant and donor-specific TCRbeta repertoire. Because the PCR primers were changed over time for some patients, nucleotide-level comparison could not be performed across the samples from those patients.

About this clone itself: The antigen it binds to is not known. One base away there is no much larger clone; base qualities are not given.

Genomic DNA was extracted from sorted cells with the QIAGEN DNeasy Blood and Tissue Kit for TCRbeta CDR3 sequencing. Through immunoSEQ, high-throughput TCRbeta CDR3 sequencing was done commercially, including PCR amplification with internal controls and bias correction. For the original study's pipeline: Unique productive TCRbeta sequences were defined by CDR3 nucleotide sequence where primers matched, otherwise by CDR3 amino acid sequence with Vbeta and Jbeta genes. As a correction for sorting error, sequences shared between sorted populations at a frequency ratio of 2:1 or less were discarded, and the remaining shared sequences were assigned to the higher population. A sequence counted as donor-reactive if, in CFSE-low cells, the sequence had a frequency of at least 0.01% and was expanded at least 5-fold compared with unstimulated cells. Repertoire divergence was quantified by Jensen-Shannon divergence calculated from the top 100 TCRbeta sequences ranked by frequency. When a sample had multiple sequencing runs, each run was corrected for sorting error separately and the runs were then pooled. TCRdb limited this immuneACCESS table to in-frame rearrangements with V and J called. A share of clones is missing; checked studies link under half to unresolved V genes, and the rest is unexplained. That table supplies the V and J calls and clone size; D and trimming were determined from the DNA. The sample table shows 100,000 to 120,000 clones, and 85% to 90% are seen once. Together, the top ten hold roughly 0.31% of the sample.

CDR1 MGHRA and CDR2 YSYEKL are derived from the germline V gene. Relative to germline, V is 3 bases shorter and J is 4 bases shorter, with 12 bases between their ends. The CDR3 holds 15 amino acids from the cysteine to the phenylalanine. Left in the record is the CDR3 DNA by itself, 45 bases read in frame from the first base. What this sample's time point label stands for: blood sample drawn before combined kidney and bone marrow transplant. Unstimulated Tregs (CD4+CD25+CD127-), CD4+ non-Tregs (CD4+CD25-), CD4 and CD8 cells were FACS-sorted from thawed PBMCs. The patients were several recipients of combined kidney and bone marrow transplants from the ITN036ST trial, and samples were available only from these trial subjects. Healthy control blood was processed to PBMCs by Ficoll density gradient and cryopreserved, and patient PBMCs were collected before and after transplant.

The source is a human donor who received a combined kidney and bone marrow transplant. The sample consisted of CD4+ T cells from blood, taken before the transplant. The sequence joins TRBV4-1 to TRBJ2-2; the D gene is not confidently resolved. Here is the DNA: TGCGCCAGCAGCCATACGGAGCGCGGCACCGGGGAGCTGTTTTTT. Protein translation: CASSHTERGTGELFF.